Listed below are T cell receptor beta chains from one sample, sequenced in a study of CD8+ T cells in alopecia areata. The table came from immunoSEQ multiplex PCR; TCRdb's copy has only in-frame clones and leaves some out. The repertoire has about 97,000 clones, 41% of them found once; the top ten carry 1% to 1.5%. The sample comprised CD4+ T cells sorted from blood. These TCRs come from a human donor with alopecia areata. Each CDR3 is given with its conserved first and last residue. A D gene is named only where the DNA matches it firmly. Only some rows state a clone size, as once, few, many or a class for expanded clones.

J: TRBJ2-3
D: -
V: TRBV27
size: -
DNA: TGTGCCAGCAGTATGCAGGGATACCTCACAGATACGCAGTATTTT
CDR3: CASSMQGYLTDTQYF

J: TRBJ1-2
D: -
V: TRBV30
size: -
DNA: TGTGCCTGGAGTGTACTGGGCAGGGGAGGCGGCTACACCTTC
CDR3: CAWSVLGRGGGYTF

J: TRBJ2-1
D: -
V: TRBV5-4
size: -
DNA: TGTGCCAGCAGCTCGCGCCCGGGTGCTCACGCCAATGAGCAGTTCTTC
CDR3: CASSSRPGAHANEQFF

J: TRBJ2-2
D: -
V: TRBV29-1
size: few
DNA: TGCAGCGTGACAGATTTCGCGAACACCGGGGAGCTGTTTTTT
CDR3: CSVTDFANTGELFF

J: TRBJ2-7
D: TRBD1
V: TRBV11-2
size: few
DNA: TGTGCCAGCAGCGCCGACAGGGACTACGAGCAGTACTTC
CDR3: CASSADRDYEQYF

J: TRBJ2-3
D: TRBD1
V: TRBV2
size: -
DNA: TGTGCCAGCAAGGACAGGGCTAGCACAGATACGCAGTATTTT
CDR3: CASKDRASTDTQYF

J: TRBJ1-5
D: -
V: TRBV30
size: once
DNA: TGTGCCTGGAGTGTACTTAATCAGCCCCAGCATTTT
CDR3: CAWSVLNQPQHF

J: TRBJ2-1
D: TRBD2
V: TRBV5-1
size: -
DNA: TGCGCCAGCAGCTTACTAGCGGGAGGTAAGGATGAGCAGTTCTTC
CDR3: CASSLLAGGKDEQFF

J: TRBJ2-1
D: -
V: TRBV30
size: -
DNA: TGTGCCTGGAGTGACAGATCCTCTTACAATGAGCAGTTCTTC
CDR3: CAWSDRSSYNEQFF

J: TRBJ2-3
D: -
V: TRBV6-5
size: -
DNA: TGTGCCAGCAGCCCGACCGGAGATACGCAGTATTTT
CDR3: CASSPTGDTQYF

J: TRBJ2-1
D: -
V: TRBV7-9
size: -
DNA: TGTGCCAGCAGCTTACTAAGCGGGTCCTCCAATGAGCAGTTCTTC
CDR3: CASSLLSGSSNEQFF

J: TRBJ2-7
D: TRBD2
V: TRBV18
size: many
DNA: TGTGCCAGCTCACCATCTGGCAGGGAGGGCTACGAGCAGTACTTC
CDR3: CASSPSGREGYEQYF

J: TRBJ2-2
D: -
V: TRBV9
size: -
DNA: TGTGCCAGCAGCCCTCGCTGGTCCGGCGACACCGGGGAGCTGTTTTTT
CDR3: CASSPRWSGDTGELFF

J: TRBJ2-2
D: TRBD2
V: TRBV7-2
size: few
DNA: TGTGCCAGCAGCTTAGGGACTAGCTTTACCGGGGAGCTGTTTTTT
CDR3: CASSLGTSFTGELFF

J: TRBJ1-2
D: -
V: TRBV6-5
size: -
DNA: TGTGCCAGCAGTTACTTGTCCGGGACCTACTATGGCTACACCTTC
CDR3: CASSYLSGTYYGYTF

J: TRBJ2-1
D: TRBD2
V: TRBV2
size: few
DNA: TGTGCCAGCAGTGTTACTAGCGGGGGGGCGATTGAGCAGTTCTTC
CDR3: CASSVTSGGAIEQFF

J: TRBJ2-5
D: TRBD2
V: TRBV2
size: -
DNA: TGTGCCAGCCTTGGGACTAGCGGGGACCAAGAGACCCAGTACTTC
CDR3: CASLGTSGDQETQYF

J: TRBJ2-5
D: -
V: TRBV7-9
size: -
DNA: TGTGCCAGCAGCCCCGTGGGGACGCAGGGGACCCAGTACTTC
CDR3: CASSPVGTQGTQYF

J: TRBJ2-5
D: -
V: TRBV23-1
size: -
DNA: TGCGCCAGCAGTCAATCAAGGGGGGGACAAGAGACCCAGTACTTC
CDR3: CASSQSRGGQETQYF

J: TRBJ2-1
D: -
V: TRBV5-1
size: -
DNA: TGCGCCAGCAGCTTGGACGGAGATTCCTACAATGAGCAGTTCTTC
CDR3: CASSLDGDSYNEQFF

J: TRBJ2-4
D: TRBD2
V: TRBV30
size: -
DNA: TGTGCCTGGAGTCGGACTAGCGGGAGAAACATTCAGTACTTC
CDR3: CAWSRTSGRNIQYF

J: TRBJ2-3
D: TRBD1
V: TRBV27
size: few
DNA: TGTGCCAGCACCAGACAGGGACAGTATCCAGATACGCAGTATTTT
CDR3: CASTRQGQYPDTQYF

J: TRBJ1-2
D: -
V: TRBV28
size: few
DNA: TGTGCCAGCAGTTTTTTTAGTAAGGGCTACACCTTC
CDR3: CASSFFSKGYTF

J: TRBJ1-5
D: -
V: TRBV5-6
size: -
DNA: TGTGCCAGCAGCTTGTACATCCGTGGGTTCGGGGGGCCCGAGCCCCAGCATTTT
CDR3: CASSLYIRGFGGPEPQHF

J: TRBJ1-5
D: TRBD1
V: TRBV20-1
size: -
DNA: TGCAGTGCCGACAGGGGAATTACCCAGCATTTT
CDR3: CSADRGITQHF

J: TRBJ2-7
D: TRBD1
V: TRBV5-1
size: once
DNA: TGCGCCAGCGGCAACCAGGGGGACTCCTACGAGCAGTACTTC
CDR3: CASGNQGDSYEQYF

J: TRBJ1-2
D: -
V: TRBV4-2
size: -
DNA: TGTGCCAGCAGTCCACAGGGATTCCAAAATAATGGCTACACCTTC
CDR3: CASSPQGFQNNGYTF

J: TRBJ2-5
D: TRBD1
V: TRBV6-5
size: -
DNA: TGTGCCAGCAGCACTATGACAGGGGCCAGTTTAACCCAGTACTTC
CDR3: CASSTMTGASLTQYF

J: TRBJ2-7
D: -
V: TRBV5-6
size: -
DNA: TGTGCCAGCAGTTTAGGGAGCTCCTACGAGCAGTACTTC
CDR3: CASSLGSSYEQYF

J: TRBJ2-1
D: TRBD2
V: TRBV6-5
size: -
DNA: TGTGCCAGCGGCCGACCGGGACTAGCGTTAAATGAGCAGTTCTTC
CDR3: CASGRPGLALNEQFF

J: TRBJ2-6
D: TRBD1
V: TRBV10-3
size: -
DNA: TGTGCCATTAGAGGACAGGGGGCTTCTGGGGCCAACGTCCTGACTTTC
CDR3: CAIRGQGASGANVLTF

J: TRBJ2-5
D: -
V: TRBV5-1
size: -
DNA: TGCGCCAGCAGCTTACTCCAAGAGACCCAGTACTTC
CDR3: CASSLLQETQYF

J: TRBJ2-5
D: TRBD1
V: TRBV5-1
size: -
DNA: TGCGCCAGCAGCCGCAATGGACAGGTTCAGAAGACCCAGTACTTC
CDR3: CASSRNGQVQKTQYF

J: TRBJ2-2
D: TRBD1
V: TRBV7-3
size: few
DNA: TGTGCCAGCAGCCATACAGGGGGCTTGGGCACCGGGGAGCTGTTTTTT
CDR3: CASSHTGGLGTGELFF

J: TRBJ2-7
D: -
V: TRBV18
size: -
DNA: TGTGCCAGCTCACCGATAGGACAGTCCTACGAGCAGTACTTC
CDR3: CASSPIGQSYEQYF